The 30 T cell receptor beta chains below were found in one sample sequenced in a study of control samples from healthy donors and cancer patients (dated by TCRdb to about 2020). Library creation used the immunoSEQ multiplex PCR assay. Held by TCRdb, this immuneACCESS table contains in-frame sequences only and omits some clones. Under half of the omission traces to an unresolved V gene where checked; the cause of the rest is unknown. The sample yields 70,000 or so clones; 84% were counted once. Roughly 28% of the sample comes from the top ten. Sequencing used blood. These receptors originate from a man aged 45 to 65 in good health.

The CDR3 protein is CAISARSENTEAFF. The CDR3 DNA reads TGTGCCATCAGTGCCCGGTCCGAGAACACTGAAGCTTTCTTT. The chain employs TRBV10-3 and TRBJ1-1; no definite D call. The V gene lost 4 bases and the J gene lost 1 base, with 10 bases spanning the gap. Looked up from germline, CDR1 is ENHRY and CDR2 is SYGVKD. The CDR3 is made up of 14 amino acids.

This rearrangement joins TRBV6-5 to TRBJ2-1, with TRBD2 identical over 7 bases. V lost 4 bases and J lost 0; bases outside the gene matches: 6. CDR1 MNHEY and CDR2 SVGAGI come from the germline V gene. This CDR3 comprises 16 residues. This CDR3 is CASSSSSGSSYNEQFF. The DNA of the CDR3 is TGTGCCAGCAGTTCATCTAGCGGAAGCTCCTACAATGAGCAGTTCTTC.

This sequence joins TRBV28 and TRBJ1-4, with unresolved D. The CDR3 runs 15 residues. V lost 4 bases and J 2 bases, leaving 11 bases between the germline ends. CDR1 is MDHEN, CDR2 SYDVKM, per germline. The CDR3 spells CASSSTLGTNEKLFF. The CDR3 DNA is TGTGCCAGCAGTTCCACACTTGGGACTAATGAAAAACTGTTTTTT. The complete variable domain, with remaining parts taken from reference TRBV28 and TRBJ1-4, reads DVKVTQSSRYLVKRTGEKVFLECVQDMDHENMFWYRQDPGLGLRLIYFSYDVKMKEKGDIPEGYSVSREKKERFSLILESASTNQTSMYLCASSSTLGTNEKLFFGSGTQLSVL.

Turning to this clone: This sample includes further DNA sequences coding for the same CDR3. CDR3 in DNA: TGTGCCAGCTCACCGGGAGGGGATCAGCCCCAGCATTTT. Translating it yields CASSPGGDQPQHF. J is TRBJ1-5 and V is TRBV18; a possible D gene is TRBD1 (5 bases). CDR1 and CDR2 from the germline V gene are KGHSH and LQKENI. Trimming shortened V by 3 bases and J by 5 bases, and 8 bases separated the two germline ends. The CDR3 extends over 13 amino acids.

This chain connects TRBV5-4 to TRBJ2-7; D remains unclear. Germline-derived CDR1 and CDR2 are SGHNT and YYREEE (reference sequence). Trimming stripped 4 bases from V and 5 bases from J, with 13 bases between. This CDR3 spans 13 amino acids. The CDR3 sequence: CASSPVPYHEQYF. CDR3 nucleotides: TGTGCCAGCAGCCCGGTTCCATATCACGAGCAGTACTTC.

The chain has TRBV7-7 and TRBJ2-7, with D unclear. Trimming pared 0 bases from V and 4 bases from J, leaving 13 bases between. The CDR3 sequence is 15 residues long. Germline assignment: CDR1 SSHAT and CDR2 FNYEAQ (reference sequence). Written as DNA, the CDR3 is TGTGCCAGCAGCTTAGCGGGGTCAGGCCTGTACGAGCAGTACTTC. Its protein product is CASSLAGSGLYEQYF.

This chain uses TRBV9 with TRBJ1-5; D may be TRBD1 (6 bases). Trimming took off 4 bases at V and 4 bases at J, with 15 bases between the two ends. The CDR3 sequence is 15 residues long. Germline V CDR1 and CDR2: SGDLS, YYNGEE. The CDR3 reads CASSFLGDTNQPQHF. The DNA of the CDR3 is TGTGCCAGCAGCTTCTTAGGGGACACTAATCAGCCCCAGCATTTT.

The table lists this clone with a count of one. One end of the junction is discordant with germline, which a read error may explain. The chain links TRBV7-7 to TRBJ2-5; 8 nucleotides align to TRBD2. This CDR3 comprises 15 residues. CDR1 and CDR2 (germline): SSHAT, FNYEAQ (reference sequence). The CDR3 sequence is CASSELSGADETQYF. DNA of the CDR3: TGTGCTAGCAGCGAACTTAGCGGGGCCGACGAGACCCAGTACTTC.

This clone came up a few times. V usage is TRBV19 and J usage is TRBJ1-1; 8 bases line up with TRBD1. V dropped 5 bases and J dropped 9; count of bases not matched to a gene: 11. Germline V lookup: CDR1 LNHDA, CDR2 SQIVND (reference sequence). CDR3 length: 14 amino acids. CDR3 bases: TGTGCCAGTAGTGCCAACTCCGGGACAGGCAAAGCTTTCTTT. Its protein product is CASSANSGTGKAFF.

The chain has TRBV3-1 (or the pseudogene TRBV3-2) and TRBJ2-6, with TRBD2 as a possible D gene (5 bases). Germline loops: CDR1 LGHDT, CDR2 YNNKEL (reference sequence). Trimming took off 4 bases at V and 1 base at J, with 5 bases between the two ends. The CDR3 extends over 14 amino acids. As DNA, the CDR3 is TGTGCCAGCAGCCTAGCGTCTGGGGCCAACGTCCTGACTTTC. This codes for CASSLASGANVLTF.

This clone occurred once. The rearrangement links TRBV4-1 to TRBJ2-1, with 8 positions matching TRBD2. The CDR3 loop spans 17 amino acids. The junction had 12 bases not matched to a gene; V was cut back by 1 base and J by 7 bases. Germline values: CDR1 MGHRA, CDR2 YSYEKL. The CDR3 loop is CASSQGGVAGLTNEQFF. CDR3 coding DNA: TGCGCCAGCAGCCAAGGCGGGGTAGCGGGACTTACGAATGAGCAGTTCTTC.

The CDR3 DNA reads TGTGCCAGTAGCCCACGTGTGGGACAGGGGGCGGTGGATGGCTACACCTTC. Protein sequence: CASSPRVGQGAVDGYTF. The chain is built from TRBV19 and TRBJ1-2, with 12 bases identical to TRBD1. The germline V gene encodes CDR1 LNHDA and CDR2 SQIVND (reference sequence). V shed 6 bases and J 6 bases; nucleotides not matched to a gene: 14. The CDR3 covers 17 residues.

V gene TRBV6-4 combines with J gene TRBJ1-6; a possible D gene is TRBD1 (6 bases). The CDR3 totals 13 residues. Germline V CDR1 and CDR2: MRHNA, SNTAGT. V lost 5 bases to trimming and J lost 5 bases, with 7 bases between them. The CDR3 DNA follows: TGTGCCAGCAGTCGACAGGATAATTCACCCCTCCACTTT. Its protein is CASSRQDNSPLHF.

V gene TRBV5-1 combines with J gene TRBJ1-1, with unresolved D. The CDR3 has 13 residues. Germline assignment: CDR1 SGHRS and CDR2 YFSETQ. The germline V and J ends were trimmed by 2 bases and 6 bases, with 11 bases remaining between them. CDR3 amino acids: CASSLKSVAEAFF. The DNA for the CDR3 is TGCGCCAGCAGCTTAAAATCAGTCGCTGAAGCTTTCTTT.

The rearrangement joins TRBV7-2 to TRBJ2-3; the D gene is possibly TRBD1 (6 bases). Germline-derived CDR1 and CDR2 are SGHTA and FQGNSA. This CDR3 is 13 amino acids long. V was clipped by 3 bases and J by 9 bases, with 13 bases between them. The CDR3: CASSFRGAGTQYF. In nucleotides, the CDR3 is TGTGCCAGCAGCTTCAGGGGTGCCGGGACGCAGTATTTT.

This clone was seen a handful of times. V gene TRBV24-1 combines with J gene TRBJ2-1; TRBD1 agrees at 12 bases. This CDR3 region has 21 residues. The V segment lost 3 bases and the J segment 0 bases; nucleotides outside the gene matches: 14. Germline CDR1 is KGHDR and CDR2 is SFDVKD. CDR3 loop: CATSDPQPGQGATSSYNEQFF. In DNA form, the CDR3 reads TGTGCCACCAGTGATCCCCAACCGGGACAGGGGGCGACCAGCTCCTACAATGAGCAGTTCTTC.

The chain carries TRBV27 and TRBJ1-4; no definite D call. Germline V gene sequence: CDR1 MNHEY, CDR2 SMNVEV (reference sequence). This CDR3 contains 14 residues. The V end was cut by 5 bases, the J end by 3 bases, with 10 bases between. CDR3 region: CASSLRRANEKLFF. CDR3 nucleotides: TGTGCCAGCAGTCTCCGAAGGGCTAATGAAAAACTGTTTTTT.

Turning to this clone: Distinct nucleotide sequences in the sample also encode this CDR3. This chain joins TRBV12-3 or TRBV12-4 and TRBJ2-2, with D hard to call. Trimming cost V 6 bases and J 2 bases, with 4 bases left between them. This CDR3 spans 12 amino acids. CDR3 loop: CASSLNTGELFF. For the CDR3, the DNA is TGTGCCAGCAGCCTAAACACCGGGGAGCTGTTTTTT.

CDR3: CAWDSGSPGYTF. The DNA of the CDR3 is TGTGCCTGGGATAGCGGATCGCCTGGCTACACCTTC. The chain links TRBV30 to TRBJ1-2, with D uncertain. V was pared by 5 bases and J by 7 bases, with 14 bases between. Looked up from germline, CDR1 is GTSNPN and CDR2 is SVGIG (reference sequence). The CDR3 is 12 amino acids.

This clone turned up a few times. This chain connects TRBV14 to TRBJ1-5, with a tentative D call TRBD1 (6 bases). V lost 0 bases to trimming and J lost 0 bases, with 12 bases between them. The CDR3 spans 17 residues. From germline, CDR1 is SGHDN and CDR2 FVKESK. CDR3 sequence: CASSQDKGTTSNQPQHF. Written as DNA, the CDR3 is TGTGCCAGCAGCCAAGATAAAGGGACAACTAGCAATCAGCCCCAGCATTTT.

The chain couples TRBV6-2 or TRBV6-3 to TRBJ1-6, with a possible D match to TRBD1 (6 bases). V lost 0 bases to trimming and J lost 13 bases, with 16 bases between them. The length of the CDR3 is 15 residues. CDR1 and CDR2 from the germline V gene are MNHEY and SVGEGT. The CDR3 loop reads CASSYSTRGTSPLHF. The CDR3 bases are TGTGCCAGCAGTTACTCTACCAGGGGCACCTCGCCCCTCCACTTT.

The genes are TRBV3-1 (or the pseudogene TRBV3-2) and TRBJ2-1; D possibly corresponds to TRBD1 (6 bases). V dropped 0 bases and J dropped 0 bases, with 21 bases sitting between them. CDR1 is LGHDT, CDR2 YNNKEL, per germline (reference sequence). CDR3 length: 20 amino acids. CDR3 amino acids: CASSQDEGDGISSSYNEQFF. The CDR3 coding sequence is TGTGCCAGCAGCCAAGATGAGGGGGACGGCATTTCAAGCTCCTACAATGAGCAGTTCTTC.

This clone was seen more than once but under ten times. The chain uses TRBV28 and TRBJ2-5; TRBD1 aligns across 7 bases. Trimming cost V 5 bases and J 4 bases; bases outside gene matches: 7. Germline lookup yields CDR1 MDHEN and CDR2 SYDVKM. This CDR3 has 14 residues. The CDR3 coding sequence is TGTGCCAGCAGTCCCACAGGGGACGTAGAGACCCAGTACTTC. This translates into CASSPTGDVETQYF.

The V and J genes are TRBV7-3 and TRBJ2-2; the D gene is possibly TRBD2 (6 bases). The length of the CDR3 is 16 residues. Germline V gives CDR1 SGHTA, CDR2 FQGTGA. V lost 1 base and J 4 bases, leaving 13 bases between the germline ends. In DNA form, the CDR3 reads TGTGCCAGCAGCTTAATGAGGAGGGATCCCACCGGGGAGCTGTTTTTT. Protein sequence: CASSLMRRDPTGELFF.

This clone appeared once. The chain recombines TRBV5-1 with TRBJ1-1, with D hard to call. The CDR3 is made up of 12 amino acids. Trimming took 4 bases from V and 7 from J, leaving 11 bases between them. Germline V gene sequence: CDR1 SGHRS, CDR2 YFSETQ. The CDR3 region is CASSNGVGEAFF. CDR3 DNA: TGCGCCAGCAGCAACGGTGTGGGTGAAGCTTTCTTT.

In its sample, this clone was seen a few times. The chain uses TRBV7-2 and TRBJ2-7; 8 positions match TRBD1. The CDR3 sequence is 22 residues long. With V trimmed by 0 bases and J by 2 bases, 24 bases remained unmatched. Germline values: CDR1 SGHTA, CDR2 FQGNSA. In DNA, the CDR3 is TGTGCCAGCAGCTTAGCCAGGGGGCAATACGAGCCGCCCCAATTTAATACCTACGAGCAGTACTTC. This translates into CASSLARGQYEPPQFNTYEQYF.

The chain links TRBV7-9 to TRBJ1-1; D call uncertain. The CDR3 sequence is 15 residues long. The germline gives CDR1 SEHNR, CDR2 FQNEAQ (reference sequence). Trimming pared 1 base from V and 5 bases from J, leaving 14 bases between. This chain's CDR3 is CASSLDSGLWTEAFF. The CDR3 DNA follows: TGTGCCAGCAGCTTAGACAGTGGTTTATGGACTGAAGCTTTCTTT.

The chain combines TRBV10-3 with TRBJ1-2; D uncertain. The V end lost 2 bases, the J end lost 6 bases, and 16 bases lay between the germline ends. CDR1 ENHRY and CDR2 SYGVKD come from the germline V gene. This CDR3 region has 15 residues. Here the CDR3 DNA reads TGTGCCATCAGTGAGGGGAACCTGGACCGAAATGGCTACACCTTC. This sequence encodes CAISEGNLDRNGYTF.

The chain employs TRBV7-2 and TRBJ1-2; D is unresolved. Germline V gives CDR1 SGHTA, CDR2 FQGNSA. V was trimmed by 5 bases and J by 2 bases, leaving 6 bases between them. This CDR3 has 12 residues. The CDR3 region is CASSPTNYGYTF. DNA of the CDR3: TGTGCCAGCAGCCCCACAAACTATGGCTACACCTTC.

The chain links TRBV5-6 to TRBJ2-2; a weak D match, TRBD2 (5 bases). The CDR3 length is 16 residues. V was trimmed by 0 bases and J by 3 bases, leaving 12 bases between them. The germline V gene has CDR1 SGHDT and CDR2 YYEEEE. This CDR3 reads CASSLDGGLHTGELFF. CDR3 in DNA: TGTGCCAGCAGCTTGGATGGCGGGTTACACACCGGGGAGCTGTTTTTT.